Each of the 24 T cell receptor beta chains below was sequenced from the same sample in a study of shared clonotypes between healthy human individuals. Positively selected for CCR7, the CD45RO-negative cells used as naive CD8 cells excluded terminally differentiated effector memory CD45RA+ cells. Repertoires were generated with immunoSEQ multiplex PCR, while TCRdb's copy carries only in-frame clones and drops some. Of 600,000 or so clones listed, nearly 98% are singletons. Material for sequencing was naive CD8+ T cells sorted from blood. These receptors all stem from a man younger than 45 in good health.

The chain carries TRBV29-1 and TRBJ2-7; tentative D call: TRBD1 (5 bases). CDR1 is SQVTM and CDR2 is ANQGSEA in the germline V gene. V was shortened by 7 bases and J by 3 bases, with 10 bases between the two germline ends. The CDR3 extends over 11 amino acids. CDR3 sequence reads: CSAGQVYEQYF. In DNA form, the CDR3 reads TGCAGCGCAGGACAAGTCTACGAGCAGTACTTC.

In its sample, this clone was seen once. The CDR3 DNA is TGTGCCAGCAGCCAAGCCATTGGATCCTACAATGAGCAGTTCTTC. It translates to CASSQAIGSYNEQFF. The V call is TRBV7-9, the J call TRBJ2-1; D gene ambiguous. Germline loops: CDR1 SEHNR, CDR2 FQNEAQ (reference sequence). The CDR3 extends over 15 amino acids. V lost 5 bases to trimming and J lost 1 base, with 12 bases between them.

The rearrangement uses TRBV27 and TRBJ2-1, with TRBD1 identical over 9 bases. The CDR3 length is 14 residues. In germline, CDR1 is MNHEY, CDR2 SMNVEV (reference sequence). V lost 6 bases and J lost 9; bases outside the gene matches: 9. Written as DNA, the CDR3 is TGTGCCAGCAGCTCACAGGGGGCGCTGGGTGAGCAGTTCTTC. Its translation is CASSSQGALGEQFF.

This clone occurred once. The chain couples TRBV14 to TRBJ1-5; TRBD1 might be the D (5 bases). V shed 7 bases and J shed 3 bases, with 13 bases lying between them. Germline V gene sequence: CDR1 SGHDN, CDR2 FVKESK. The CDR3 runs 14 residues. The CDR3 reads CASTPRGSNQPQHF. The CDR3 DNA is TGTGCCAGCACCCCGCGGGGGTCCAATCAGCCCCAGCATTTT.

The chain uses TRBV11-3 and TRBJ1-1, with D perhaps TRBD1 (6 bases). Germline V gives CDR1 SGHNT, CDR2 YENEEA. The CDR3 has 14 amino acids. V was cut by 3 bases and J by 1 base, with 9 bases left in between. CDR3 loop: CASSLDSRNTEAFF. The CDR3 DNA follows: TGTGCCAGCAGCTTGGACAGTCGGAACACTGAAGCTTTCTTT.

The chain employs TRBV7-2 and TRBJ2-7; 11 bases fit TRBD1. Germline V lookup: CDR1 SGHTA, CDR2 FQGNSA. Trimming cost V 2 bases and J 5 bases; bases outside gene matches: 11. CDR3 length equals 17 residues. CDR3: CASSLNSGTGGINEQYF. The CDR3 DNA is TGTGCCAGCAGCTTAAATTCCGGGACAGGGGGTATCAACGAGCAGTACTTC.

The rearrangement links TRBV27 to TRBJ2-3; D gene unclear. Between the trimmed V and J ends, which lost 5 bases and 5 bases, there was a span of 11 bases. The CDR3 contains 13 residues. The germline V gene has CDR1 MNHEY and CDR2 SMNVEV (reference sequence). The CDR3 protein is CASSTESIDTQYF. The CDR3 DNA reads TGTGCCAGCAGTACGGAGAGTATAGATACGCAGTATTTT.

The J gene is TRBJ2-4, the V gene TRBV4-1, with D unresolved. Germline values: CDR1 MGHRA, CDR2 YSYEKL. Trimming shortened V by 0 bases and J by 8 bases, and 11 bases separated the two germline ends. CDR3 length equals 14 residues. CDR3: CASSQDPAMDIQYF. CDR3 DNA: TGCGCCAGCAGCCAAGATCCGGCGATGGACATTCAGTACTTC.

In its sample, this clone was seen a few times. The sample contains more than one DNA sequence encoding this CDR3. The rearrangement links TRBV27 to TRBJ1-1; no clear D gene. The germline CDR1 and CDR2 sequences are MNHEY and SMNVEV (reference sequence). The CDR3 extends over 13 amino acids. Trimming cost V 3 bases and J 0 bases, with 5 bases left between them. This chain's CDR3 is CASSFRVNTEAFF. For the CDR3, the DNA is TGTGCCAGCAGTTTTAGGGTGAACACTGAAGCTTTCTTT.

The chain has TRBV19 and TRBJ1-1, with 8 nucleotides matching TRBD1. This CDR3 contains 12 residues. V shed 5 bases, J shed 6 bases, and the junction held 2 bases outside the gene matches. Germline V gene data show CDR1 as LNHDA and CDR2 as SQIVND (reference sequence). The CDR3 is CASSQQGAEAFF. In DNA form, the CDR3 reads TGTGCCAGTAGTCAACAGGGGGCTGAAGCTTTCTTT.

The CDR3 DNA reads TGTGCCAGCAGCTTAACGGGACTAGCGGAGTCCCCAGATACGCAGTATTTT. Residues: CASSLTGLAESPDTQYF. V and J are TRBV7-3 and TRBJ2-3; 11 bases are a match to TRBD2. J gave up 4 bases and V 0 bases, and 6 bases lay outside the gene matches. The CDR3 totals 17 residues. Germline CDR1 and CDR2: SGHTA and FQGTGA.

The chain recombines TRBV20-1 with TRBJ1-2; D remains ambiguous. The germline V gene encodes CDR1 DFQATT and CDR2 SNEGSKA (reference sequence). CDR3 length: 11 amino acids. Trimming cost V 5 bases and J 7 bases, with 11 bases left between them. The CDR3 bases are TGCAGTGCTCCAGTACGGTTTGGCTACACCTTC. Its translation: CSAPVRFGYTF.

The CDR3 DNA follows: TGCGCCAGCAGCTTAAAGCAGGGGTCAACTAATGAAAAACTGTTTTTT. Its translation: CASSLKQGSTNEKLFF. The V call is TRBV5-1, the J call TRBJ1-4, with TRBD1 as a possible D gene (6 bases). The CDR3 runs to 16 residues. Trimming stripped 2 bases from V and 0 bases from J, with 11 bases between. Germline V gene lookup returns CDR1 SGHRS and CDR2 YFSETQ. Together with reference TRBV5-1 and TRBJ1-4, the CDR3 gives the full variable domain: KAGVTQTPRYLIKTRGQQVTLSCSPISGHRSVSWYQQTPGQGLQFLFEYFSETQRNKGNFPGRFSGRQFSNSRSEMNVSTLELGDSALYLCASSLKQGSTNEKLFFGSGTQLSVL.

The chain recombines TRBV11-3 with TRBJ2-7; 7 positions match TRBD1. The CDR3 has 13 amino acids. V shed 5 bases and J 4 bases; nucleotides not matched to a gene: 5. Germline CDR1 is SGHNT and CDR2 is YENEEA. The CDR3 DNA is TGTGCCAGCAGCCACCGGGACAGTTACGAGCAGTACTTC. Its protein product is CASSHRDSYEQYF.

The chain couples TRBV5-1 to TRBJ2-1, with TRBD2 matching over 8 bases. Germline V CDR1 and CDR2: SGHRS, YFSETQ. Trimming took 2 bases from V and 5 from J; bases not matched to a gene: 12. The CDR3 covers 17 residues. In DNA, the CDR3 is TGCGCCAGCAGCTTTCTAGGCGGACTAGCAGGCCACAATGAGCAGTTCTTC. This translates into CASSFLGGLAGHNEQFF.

This clone showed up just once. Other DNA sequences in this specimen translate into the identical CDR3. This chain joins TRBV29-1 and TRBJ2-5; no firm D call. The germline V gene encodes CDR1 SQVTM and CDR2 ANQGSEA. Deletions cut 4 bases from V and 2 bases from J, with 11 bases between. CDR3 length: 13 amino acids. CDR3 sequence (DNA): TGCAGCGTTGTTGTTTGGTATCAAGAGACCCAGTACTTC. Its translation is CSVVVWYQETQYF.

The CDR3 protein is CAISGEGENNEQFF. The CDR3 nucleotides are TGTGCCATCAGTGGAGAGGGGGAGAACAATGAGCAGTTCTTC. The chain combines TRBV10-3 with TRBJ2-1, with D perhaps TRBD1 (6 bases). The germline CDR1 and CDR2 sequences are ENHRY and SYGVKD. The germline V and J ends were trimmed by 4 bases and 5 bases, with 12 bases remaining between them. The CDR3 consists of 14 residues.

Here the CDR3 reads CASSLSGRPDTQYF. As DNA, the CDR3 is TGTGCCAGCAGCTTGTCTGGCCGCCCAGATACGCAGTATTTT. The V and J genes are TRBV5-5 and TRBJ2-3; D unclear. Germline CDR1 SGHKS, CDR2 YYEKEE (reference sequence). Trimming left V 1 base short and J 4 bases short, with 10 bases between. This CDR3 has 14 residues.

V usage is TRBV9 and J usage is TRBJ2-3; 14 nucleotides line up with TRBD2. The ends lost 3 bases at V and 6 bases at J; junction bases unmatched: 9. Germline CDR1 and CDR2: SGDLS and YYNGEE. The CDR3 is 17 residues long. The CDR3: CASSGDGTSGSLDTQYF. The CDR3 DNA sequence: TGTGCCAGCAGCGGAGACGGGACTAGCGGGAGTTTGGATACGCAGTATTTT.

V usage is TRBV11-3 and J usage is TRBJ2-1, with D uncertain. CDR3 length: 11 amino acids. V lost 6 bases and J 9 bases, leaving 9 bases between the germline ends. Germline CDR1 reads SGHNT; CDR2 reads YENEEA. The CDR3 loop reads CASSDTSEQFF. The CDR3 region has the DNA TGTGCCAGCAGTGACACTTCTGAGCAGTTCTTC.

This chain connects TRBV6-1 to TRBJ2-7, with D tentatively TRBD2 (5 bases). In germline, CDR1 is MNHNS, CDR2 SASEGT. This CDR3 contains 12 residues. Trimming pared 3 bases from V and 5 bases from J, leaving 8 bases between. The CDR3 reads CASSEYGNEQYF. The CDR3 DNA is TGTGCCAGCAGTGAGTACGGGAACGAGCAGTACTTC.

The chain carries TRBV4-1 and TRBJ2-7; no reliable D call. CDR1 and CDR2 (germline): MGHRA, YSYEKL. The CDR3 loop spans 17 amino acids. Trimming shortened V by 0 bases and J by 7 bases, and 22 bases separated the two germline ends. CDR3 nucleotide sequence: TGCGCCAGCAGCCAAGATTACCGGTTGGAATTGACCGGGGAGCAGTACTTC. As protein: CASSQDYRLELTGEQYF.

The chain recombines TRBV7-7 with TRBJ2-3; 7 bases are shared with TRBD2. The CDR3 is made up of 15 amino acids. Germline assignment: CDR1 SSHAT and CDR2 FNYEAQ (reference sequence). V lost 4 bases and J lost 0; bases outside the gene matches: 4. Here the CDR3 reads CASSSTSASTDTQYF. The CDR3, as DNA: TGTGCCAGCAGCTCCACTAGCGCCAGCACAGATACGCAGTATTTT.

V and J are TRBV7-7 and TRBJ2-1, with TRBD1 identical over 8 bases. The CDR3 sequence is 14 residues long. V was pared by 3 bases and J by 9 bases, with 7 bases of the junction left unmatched. Germline V gene sequence: CDR1 SSHAT, CDR2 FNYEAQ (reference sequence). CDR3 sequence reads: CASSFDRGAGEQFF. CDR3 DNA: TGTGCCAGCAGCTTTGACAGGGGAGCGGGTGAGCAGTTCTTC.